The clone carrying this TCR beta chain was observed at least ten times. The sample's time point: sample taken at primary tumor resection. Unsorted whole RNA from tumor, nontumor lung or frozen PBMC underwent sequencing. The sample is drawn from a study of spatial heterogeneity in lung cancer. Trimming removed 5 bases at V and 0 bases at J, with 11 bases between. CDR3 length: 13 residues. CDR1 and CDR2 from the germline V gene are SQVTM and ANQGSEA. From the 5' RACE reads, TCRdb called clonotypes with MiXCR, one entry per CDR3 protein. The table shows just over 75,000 distinct CDR3 sequences, with 8% occurring only once.

Sequenced here: PBMCs, sampled at surgery. The TCR was taken from a male donor with early-stage non-small cell lung cancer. The chain is built from TRBV29-1 and TRBJ2-7, with a weak D call TRBD1 (5 bases). CDR3 in amino acids: CSVLGRASYEQYF. The CDR3 DNA reads as TGCAGCGTTCTGGGCAGGGCCTCCTACGAGCAGTACTTC.